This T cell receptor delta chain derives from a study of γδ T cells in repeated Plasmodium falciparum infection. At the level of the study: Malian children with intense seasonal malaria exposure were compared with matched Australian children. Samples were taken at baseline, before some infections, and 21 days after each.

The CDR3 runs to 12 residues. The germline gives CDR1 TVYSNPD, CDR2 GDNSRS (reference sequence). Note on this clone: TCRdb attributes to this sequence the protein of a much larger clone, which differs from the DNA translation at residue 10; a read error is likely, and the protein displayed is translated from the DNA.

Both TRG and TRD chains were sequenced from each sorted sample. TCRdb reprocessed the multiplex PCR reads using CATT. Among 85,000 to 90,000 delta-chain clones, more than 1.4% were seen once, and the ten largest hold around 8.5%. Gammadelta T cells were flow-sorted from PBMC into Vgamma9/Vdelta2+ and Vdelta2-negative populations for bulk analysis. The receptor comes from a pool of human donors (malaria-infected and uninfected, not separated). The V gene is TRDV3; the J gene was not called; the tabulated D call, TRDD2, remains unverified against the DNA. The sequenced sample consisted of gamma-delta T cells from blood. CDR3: CAFKPYTDKPIF. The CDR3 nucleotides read TGTGCCTTTAAACCCTACACCGATAAACCCATCTTT.